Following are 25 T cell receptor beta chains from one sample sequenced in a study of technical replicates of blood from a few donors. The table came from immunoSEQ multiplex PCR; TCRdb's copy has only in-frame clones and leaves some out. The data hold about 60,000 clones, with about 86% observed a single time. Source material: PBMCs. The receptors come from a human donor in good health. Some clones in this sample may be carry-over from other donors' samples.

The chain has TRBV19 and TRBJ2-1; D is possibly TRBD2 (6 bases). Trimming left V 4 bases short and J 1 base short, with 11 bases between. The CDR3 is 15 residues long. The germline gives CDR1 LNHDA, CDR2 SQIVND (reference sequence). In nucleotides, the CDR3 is TGTGCCAGTAGTAGGGAGGAACTTTCCTACAATGAGCAGTTCTTC. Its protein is CASSREELSYNEQFF.

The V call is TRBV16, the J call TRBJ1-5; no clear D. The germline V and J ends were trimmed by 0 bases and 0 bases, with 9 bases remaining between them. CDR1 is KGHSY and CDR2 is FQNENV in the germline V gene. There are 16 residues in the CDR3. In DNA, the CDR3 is TGTGCCAGCAGCCAATCCGCCGGAGGTAGCAATCAGCCCCAGCATTTT. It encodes CASSQSAGGSNQPQHF.

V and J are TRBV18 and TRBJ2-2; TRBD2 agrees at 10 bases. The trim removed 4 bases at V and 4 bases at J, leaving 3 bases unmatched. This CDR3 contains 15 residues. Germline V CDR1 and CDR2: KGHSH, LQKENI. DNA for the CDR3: TGTGCCAGCTCACGAAGCGGGGGGGCCACCGGGGAGCTGTTTTTT. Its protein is CASSRSGGATGELFF.

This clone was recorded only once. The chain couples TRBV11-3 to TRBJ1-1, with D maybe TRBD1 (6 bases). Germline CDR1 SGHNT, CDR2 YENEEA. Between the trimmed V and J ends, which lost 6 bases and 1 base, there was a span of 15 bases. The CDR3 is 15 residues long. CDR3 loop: CASSQGGHPNTEAFF. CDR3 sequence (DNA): TGTGCCAGCAGTCAAGGGGGACATCCGAACACTGAAGCTTTCTTT.

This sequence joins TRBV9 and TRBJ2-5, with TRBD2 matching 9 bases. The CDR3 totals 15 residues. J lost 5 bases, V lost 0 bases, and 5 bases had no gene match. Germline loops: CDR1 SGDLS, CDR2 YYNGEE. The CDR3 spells CASSVAGLAWETQYF. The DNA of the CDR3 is TGTGCCAGCAGCGTAGCGGGACTAGCTTGGGAGACCCAGTACTTC.

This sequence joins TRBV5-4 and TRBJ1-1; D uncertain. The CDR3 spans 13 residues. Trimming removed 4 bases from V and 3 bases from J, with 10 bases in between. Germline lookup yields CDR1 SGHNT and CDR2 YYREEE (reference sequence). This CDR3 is CASSAGSDTEAFF. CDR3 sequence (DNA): TGTGCCAGCAGCGCCGGGTCTGACACTGAAGCTTTCTTT.

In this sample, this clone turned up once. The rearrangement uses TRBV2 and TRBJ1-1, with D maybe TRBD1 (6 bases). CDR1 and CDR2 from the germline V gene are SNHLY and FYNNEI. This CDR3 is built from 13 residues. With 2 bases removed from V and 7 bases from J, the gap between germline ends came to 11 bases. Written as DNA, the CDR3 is TGTGCCAGCAGTGAACGGGAGGGACATGAAGCTTTCTTT. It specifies CASSEREGHEAFF. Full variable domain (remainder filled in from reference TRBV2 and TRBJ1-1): EPEVTQTPSHQVTQMGQEVILRCVPISNHLYFYWYRQILGQKVEFLVSFYNNEISEKSEIFDDQFSVERPDGSNFTLKIRSTKLEDSAMYFCASSEREGHEAFFGQGTRLTVV.

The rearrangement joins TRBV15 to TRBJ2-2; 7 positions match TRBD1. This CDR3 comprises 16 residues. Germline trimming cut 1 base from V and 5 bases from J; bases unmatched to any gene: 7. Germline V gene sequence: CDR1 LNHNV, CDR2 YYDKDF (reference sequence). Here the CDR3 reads CATSRVWDSLTGELFF. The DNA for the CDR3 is TGTGCCACCAGCAGAGTGTGGGACAGTCTTACCGGGGAGCTGTTTTTT.

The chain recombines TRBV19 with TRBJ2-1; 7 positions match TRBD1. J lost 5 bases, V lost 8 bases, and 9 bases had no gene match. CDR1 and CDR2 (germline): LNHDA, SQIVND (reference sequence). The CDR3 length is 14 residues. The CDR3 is CASGGGTGDNEQFF. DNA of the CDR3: TGTGCCAGTGGTGGGGGAACAGGGGACAATGAGCAGTTCTTC.

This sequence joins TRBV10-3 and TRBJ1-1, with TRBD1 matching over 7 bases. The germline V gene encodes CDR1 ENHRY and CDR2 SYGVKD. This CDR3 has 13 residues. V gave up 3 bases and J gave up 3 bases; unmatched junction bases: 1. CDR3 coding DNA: TGTGCCATCAGTGAACAGGGGCACACTGAAGCTTTCTTT. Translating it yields CAISEQGHTEAFF.

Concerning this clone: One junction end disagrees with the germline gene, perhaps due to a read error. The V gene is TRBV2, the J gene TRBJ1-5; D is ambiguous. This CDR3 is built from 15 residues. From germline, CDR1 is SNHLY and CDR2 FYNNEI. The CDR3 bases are TGTGCCAGCAGTAAAGCTGCCTATAGCAATCAGCCCCAGCATTTT. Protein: CASSKAAYSNQPQHF.

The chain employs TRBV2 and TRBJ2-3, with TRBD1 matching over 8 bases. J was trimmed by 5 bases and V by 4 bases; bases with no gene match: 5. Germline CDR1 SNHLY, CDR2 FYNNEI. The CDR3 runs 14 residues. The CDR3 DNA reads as TGTGCCAGCAGTGGCAGGGGGCGAAGAGATACGCAGTATTTT. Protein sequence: CASSGRGRRDTQYF.

The CDR3 DNA sequence: TGTGCCAGCAGCGTAGATGGGGGGGGGAGTCAGCCCCAGCATTTT. Amino acids: CASSVDGGGSQPQHF. The chain has TRBV9 and TRBJ1-5, with D perhaps matching TRBD1 (5 bases). V was shortened by 0 bases and J by 6 bases, with 13 bases between the two germline ends. Germline CDR1 is SGDLS and CDR2 is YYNGEE. CDR3 length: 15 residues.

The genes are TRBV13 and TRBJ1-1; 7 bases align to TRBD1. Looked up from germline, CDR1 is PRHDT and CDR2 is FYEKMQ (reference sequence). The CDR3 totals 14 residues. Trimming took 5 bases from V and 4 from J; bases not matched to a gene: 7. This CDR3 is CASSQNRGVTEAFF. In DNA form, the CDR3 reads TGTGCCAGCAGCCAGAACAGGGGAGTCACTGAAGCTTTCTTT.

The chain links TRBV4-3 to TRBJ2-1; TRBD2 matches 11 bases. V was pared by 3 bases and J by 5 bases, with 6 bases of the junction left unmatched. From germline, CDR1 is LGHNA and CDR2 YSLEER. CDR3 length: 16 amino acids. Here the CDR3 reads CASSHPLAGGDNEQFF. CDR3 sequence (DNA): TGCGCCAGCAGCCACCCCCTAGCGGGAGGCGACAATGAGCAGTTCTTC.

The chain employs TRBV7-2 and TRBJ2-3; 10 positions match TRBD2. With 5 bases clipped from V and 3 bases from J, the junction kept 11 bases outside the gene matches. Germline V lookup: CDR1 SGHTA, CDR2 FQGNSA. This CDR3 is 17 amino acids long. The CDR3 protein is CASSPPSGGASTDTQYF. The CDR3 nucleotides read TGTGCCAGCAGCCCCCCGAGCGGGGGGGCCTCAACAGATACGCAGTATTTT.

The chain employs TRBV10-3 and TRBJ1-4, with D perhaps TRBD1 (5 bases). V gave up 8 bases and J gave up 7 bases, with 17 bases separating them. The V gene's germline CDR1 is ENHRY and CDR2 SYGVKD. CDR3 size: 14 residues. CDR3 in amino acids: CAIGDSPEGEKLFF. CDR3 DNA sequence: TGTGCCATCGGGGACTCCCCGGAGGGTGAAAAACTGTTTTTT.

This chain's CDR3 is CASSEARFGGYYGYTF. The CDR3 DNA reads as TGTGCCAGCAGTGAGGCCCGATTCGGGGGGTACTATGGCTACACCTTC. The chain recombines TRBV6-1 with TRBJ1-2; D perhaps matches TRBD1 (5 bases). Trimming shortened V by 3 bases and J by 3 bases, and 17 bases separated the two germline ends. CDR1 is MNHNS and CDR2 is SASEGT in the germline V gene. This CDR3 is built from 16 residues.

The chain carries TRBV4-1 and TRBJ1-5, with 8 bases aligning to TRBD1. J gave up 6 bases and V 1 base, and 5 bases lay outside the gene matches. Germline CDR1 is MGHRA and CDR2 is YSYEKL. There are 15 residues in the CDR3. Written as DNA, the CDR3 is TGCGCCAGCAGCCAAGGGACAGGGTGGGGTCAGCCCCAGCATTTT. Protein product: CASSQGTGWGQPQHF.

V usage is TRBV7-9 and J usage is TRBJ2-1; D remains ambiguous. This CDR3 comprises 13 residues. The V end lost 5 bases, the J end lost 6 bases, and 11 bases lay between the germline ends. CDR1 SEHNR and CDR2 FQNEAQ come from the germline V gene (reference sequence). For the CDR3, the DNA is TGTGCCAGCAGCCTGGCTCTTCCCAATGAGCAGTTCTTC. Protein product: CASSLALPNEQFF.

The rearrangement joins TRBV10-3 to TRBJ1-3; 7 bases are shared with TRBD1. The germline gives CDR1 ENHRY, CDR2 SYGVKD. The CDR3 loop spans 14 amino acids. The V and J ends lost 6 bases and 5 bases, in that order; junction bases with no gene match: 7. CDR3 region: CAIRSQDRRNTIYF. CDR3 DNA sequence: TGTGCCATCAGATCCCAGGACAGGCGAAACACCATATATTTT.

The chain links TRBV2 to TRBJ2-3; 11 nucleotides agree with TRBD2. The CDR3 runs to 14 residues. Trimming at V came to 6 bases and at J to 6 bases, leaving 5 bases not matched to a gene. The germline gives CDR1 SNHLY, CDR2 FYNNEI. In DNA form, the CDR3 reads TGTGCCAGCAGAAAACTAGCGGGAGTGGATACGCAGTATTTT. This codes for CASRKLAGVDTQYF.

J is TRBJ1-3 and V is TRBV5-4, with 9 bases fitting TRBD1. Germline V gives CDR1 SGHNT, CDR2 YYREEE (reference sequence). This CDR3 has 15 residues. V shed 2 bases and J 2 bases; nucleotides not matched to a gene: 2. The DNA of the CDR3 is TGTGCCAGCAGCTTCGGGACAGGGACTGGAAACACCATATATTTT. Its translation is CASSFGTGTGNTIYF.

In nucleotides, the CDR3 is TGTGCCAGCAGTGATTGGCTCCGGATCGACCGGCTGACATATGGCTACACCTTC. The encoded protein is CASSDWLRIDRLTYGYTF. The chain uses TRBV2 and TRBJ1-2; D uncertain. Germline loops: CDR1 SNHLY, CDR2 FYNNEI. The CDR3 is 18 amino acids. Trimming took 3 bases from V and 5 from J, leaving 25 bases between them.

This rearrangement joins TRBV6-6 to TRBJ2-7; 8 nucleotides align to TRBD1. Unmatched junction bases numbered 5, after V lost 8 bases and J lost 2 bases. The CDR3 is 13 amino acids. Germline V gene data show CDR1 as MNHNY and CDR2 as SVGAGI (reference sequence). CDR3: CASGSRGPYEQYF. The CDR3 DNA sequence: TGTGCCAGCGGGTCCAGGGGGCCCTACGAGCAGTACTTC.